A single sample is the source of the 29 T cell receptor beta chains below, sequenced in a study of T cells in Graves' hyperthyroidism and ophthalmopathy. TCR beta CDR3 regions were amplified from RNA. The HTBI primer set was used in a first-round RT-PCR of the TCR CDR3. One entry per CDR3 protein, called by TCRdb with MiXCR from the multiplex PCR reads. The sample holds around 570,000 distinct CDR3 sequences; 15% to 20% are singletons and the top ten take about 45%. The material sequenced was blood. Receptors were obtained from a man aged 40-49 years with Graves' ophthalmopathy.

This chain uses TRBV9 with TRBJ2-5; TRBD1 is a possible D gene (5 bases). This CDR3 has 14 residues. V lost 0 bases to trimming and J lost 4 bases, with 10 bases between them. Germline V gene data show CDR1 as SGDLS and CDR2 as YYNGEE. The CDR3 loop reads CASSVVGVSETQYF. CDR3 coding DNA: TGTGCCAGCAGCGTAGTAGGGGTTTCAGAGACCCAGTACTTC.

This clonotype was counted many times. This chain uses TRBV7-2 with TRBJ1-4, with a weak D call TRBD1 (5 bases). The length of the CDR3 is 15 residues. Trimming pared 2 bases from V and 6 bases from J, leaving 13 bases between. Germline assignment: CDR1 SGHTA and CDR2 FQGNSA. The CDR3 loop is CASSLMGRADEKLFF. CDR3 bases: TGTGCCAGCAGCTTAATGGGACGAGCCGATGAAAAACTGTTTTTT.

This clonotype has ten or more counts. The chain uses TRBV5-1 and TRBJ1-1; perhaps TRBD1 as D (5 bases). The CDR3 length is 14 residues. CDR1 is SGHRS, CDR2 YFSETQ, per germline. Trimming cost V 3 bases and J 1 base, with 10 bases left between them. CDR3 sequence: CASSYATGNTEAFF. As DNA, the CDR3 is TGCGCCAGCAGCTATGCCACAGGGAACACTGAAGCTTTCTTT.

The chain links TRBV24-1 to TRBJ2-2; possibly TRBD1 for D (6 bases). V lost 3 bases to trimming and J lost 5 bases, with 9 bases between them. The V gene's germline CDR1 is KGHDR and CDR2 SFDVKD. This CDR3 is built from 14 residues. In DNA, the CDR3 is TGTGCCACCAGTGATAACAGGGAGACCGGGGAGCTGTTTTTT. Translating gives CATSDNRETGELFF.

Worth noting for this clonotype: A much bigger clone sits one base away, suggesting this may be a read error. The V gene is TRBV3-1, the J gene TRBJ2-7; D is possibly TRBD1 or TRBD2 (6 bases each). Trimming shortened V by 0 bases and J by 6 bases, and 15 bases separated the two germline ends. The CDR3 runs 15 residues. Germline-derived CDR1 and CDR2 are LGHDT and YNNKEL (reference sequence). The CDR3 bases are TGTGCCAGCAGCCAAGAGGGCAGGGGACTCCGCGAGCAGTACTTC. Translated, it gives CASSQEGRGLREQYF.

This clonotype was counted many times. The chain couples TRBV5-1 to TRBJ2-1, with 8 bases identical to TRBD2. Per germline, CDR1 SGHRS and CDR2 YFSETQ. Trimming took 4 bases from V and 0 from J; bases not matched to a gene: 3. This CDR3 comprises 15 residues. CDR3 sequence: CASSAGTSSYNEQFF. The CDR3 DNA reads TGCGCCAGCAGCGCCGGGACTAGCTCCTACAATGAGCAGTTCTTC.

As regards this clonotype: Being one base from a much bigger clone, this may be a read error. The V call is TRBV30, the J call TRBJ1-2; tentative D call: TRBD1 (6 bases). This CDR3 is 13 amino acids long. Germline V gene sequence: CDR1 GTSNPN, CDR2 SVGIG (reference sequence). CDR3 sequence: CTWRNSGVGGYTF. As DNA, the CDR3 is TGTACCTGGAGGAACTCAGGGGTTGGTGGCTACACCTTC.

V gene TRBV27 combines with J gene TRBJ2-2; D not certain. Per germline, CDR1 MNHEY and CDR2 SMNVEV (reference sequence). V gave up 7 bases and J gave up 2 bases, with 17 bases separating them. CDR3 length: 16 amino acids. CDR3 amino acids: CASTGRLQLNTGELFF. Written as DNA, the CDR3 is TGTGCCAGCACCGGCCGACTTCAGCTAAACACCGGGGAGCTGTTTTTT.

This clonotype came up a few times. The chain combines TRBV7-9 with TRBJ1-4; a possible D gene is TRBD1 (5 bases). The CDR3 sequence is 15 residues long. Germline-derived CDR1 and CDR2 are SEHNR and FQNEAQ (reference sequence). V lost 1 base and J lost 2, with 8 bases in between. The CDR3 DNA sequence: TGTGCCAGCAGCTTAGAGGGGAGGACTAATGAAAAACTGTTTTTT. Amino acid sequence: CASSLEGRTNEKLFF.

The chain recombines TRBV7-6 with TRBJ2-1, with 11 positions matching TRBD2. Trimming cost V 5 bases and J 5 bases; bases outside gene matches: 11. This CDR3 is 17 amino acids long. The germline CDR1 and CDR2 sequences are SGHVS and FNYEAQ. The CDR3 is CASSGRLAGGADNEQFF. Here the CDR3 DNA reads TGTGCCAGCAGCGGCAGGCTAGCGGGAGGCGCTGACAATGAGCAGTTCTTC.

This clonotype was observed once. The conserved phenylalanine or tryptophan normally closing the CDR3 is absent here, so this likely arose from a read error. This chain joins TRBV9 and TRBJ1-1; no clear D gene. CDR3 length: 13 amino acids. The germline CDR1 and CDR2 sequences are SGDLS and YYNGEE. The CDR3 protein is CASSLAENTEAFL. CDR3 nucleotide sequence: TGCGCCAGCAGCTTGGCGGAGAACACTGAAGCTTTCCTT.

The rearrangement uses TRBV6-6 and TRBJ1-1; 11 nucleotides line up with TRBD1. Germline assignment: CDR1 MNHNY and CDR2 SVGAGI (reference sequence). The CDR3 loop spans 17 amino acids. With 1 base clipped from V and 3 bases from J, the junction kept 7 bases outside the gene matches. DNA for the CDR3: TGTGCCAGCAGTTACTTACCGGGACAGGGGGATTACACTGAAGCTTTCTTT. This gives the protein CASSYLPGQGDYTEAFF.

The rearrangement joins TRBV4-1 to TRBJ1-5; tentatively, D is TRBD1 (6 bases). Trimming cost V 0 bases and J 9 bases, with 9 bases left between them. The CDR3 is made up of 13 amino acids. Germline loops: CDR1 MGHRA, CDR2 YSYEKL. The CDR3 nucleotides are TGCGCCAGCAGCCAAGATCAGGGGCGGCCCCAGCATTTT. Its translation is CASSQDQGRPQHF.

This clonotype was detected only a few times. This chain connects TRBV20-1 to TRBJ2-3, with 13 nucleotides matching TRBD2. This CDR3 is 17 amino acids long. With 4 bases clipped from V and 1 base from J, the junction kept 8 bases outside the gene matches. Germline CDR1 DFQATT, CDR2 SNEGSKA (reference sequence). In DNA form, the CDR3 reads TGCAGTGCTACCGGGACTAGCGGGGTCCCCCGCACAGATACGCAGTATTTT. Protein: CSATGTSGVPRTDTQYF.

This clonotype occurred a few times. The chain uses TRBV6-1 and TRBJ1-2, with a tentative D call TRBD1 (5 bases). The CDR3 length is 12 residues. Germline values: CDR1 MNHNS, CDR2 SASEGT. Trimming shortened V by 7 bases and J by 2 bases, and 8 bases separated the two germline ends. CDR3 residues: CASKGVNYGYTF. As DNA, the CDR3 is TGTGCCAGCAAAGGGGTAAACTATGGCTACACCTTC.

In its sample, this clonotype was seen many times. The V gene is TRBV11-2, the J gene TRBJ1-1, with D maybe TRBD1 (6 bases). Trimming pared 3 bases from V and 1 base from J, leaving 9 bases between. CDR3 length equals 14 residues. Per the germline V gene, CDR1 is SGHAT and CDR2 is FQNNGV. This CDR3 reads CASSFRGGNTEAFF. CDR3 bases: TGTGCCAGCAGCTTTAGAGGGGGGAACACTGAAGCTTTCTTT.

In this sample, this clonotype turned up a few times. V gene TRBV20-1 combines with J gene TRBJ2-1, with a possible D match to TRBD2 (6 bases). Deletions cut 6 bases from V and 1 base from J, with 10 bases between. The CDR3 has 13 amino acids. Germline V CDR1 and CDR2: DFQATT, SNEGSKA (reference sequence). CDR3 sequence (DNA): TGCAGTGCGAGGCGGGGTTCCTACAATGAGCAGTTCTTC. It is translated as CSARRGSYNEQFF.

This clonotype was seen ten or more times. J is TRBJ2-5 and V is TRBV6-2 or TRBV6-3, with D unresolved. Trimming cost V 6 bases and J 4 bases, with 6 bases left between them. The CDR3 spans 11 residues. From germline, CDR1 is MNHEY and CDR2 SVGEGT. The CDR3 nucleotides read TGTGCCAGCAGCTCGGGAGAGACCCAGTACTTC. Residues: CASSSGETQYF.

This clonotype was seen a few times. The V call is TRBV19, the J call TRBJ1-2; D perhaps matches TRBD1 (6 bases). This CDR3 contains 14 residues. Trimming stripped 7 bases from V and 8 bases from J, with 20 bases between. Germline values: CDR1 LNHDA, CDR2 SQIVND (reference sequence). CDR3 in amino acids: CASIGATGSFGYTF. For the CDR3, the DNA is TGTGCCAGTATTGGGGCGACAGGATCCTTCGGCTACACCTTC.

There are a few counts of this clonotype. For the CDR3, the DNA is TGCAGTGCTAGAGGGGGACTAGCGGGAGATGGGGCCAAAAACATTCAGTACTTC. Translating it yields CSARGGLAGDGAKNIQYF. The chain is built from TRBV20-1 and TRBJ2-4; 14 nucleotides agree with TRBD2. CDR3 length equals 18 residues. V lost 1 base, J lost 1 base, and 6 bases stayed unmatched. The germline CDR1 and CDR2 sequences are DFQATT and SNEGSKA (reference sequence).

In this sample, this clonotype turned up a few times. The rearrangement uses TRBV20-1 and TRBJ2-1; 7 bases are a match to TRBD2. CDR1 and CDR2 (germline): DFQATT, SNEGSKA (reference sequence). The ends lost 6 bases at V and 9 bases at J; junction bases unmatched: 5. The CDR3 extends over 11 amino acids. The DNA for the CDR3 is TGCAGTGCCGCAACTAGCGCTGAGCAGTTCTTC. It encodes CSAATSAEQFF.

The chain uses TRBV7-3 and TRBJ2-5, with 7 bases fitting TRBD2. The CDR3 length is 15 residues. J lost 3 bases, V lost 0 bases, and 4 bases had no gene match. Looked up from germline, CDR1 is SGHTA and CDR2 is FQGTGA. CDR3 DNA sequence: TGTGCCAGCAGCTTAACCGCGGGGAGGGAAGAGACCCAGTACTTC. This gives the protein CASSLTAGREETQYF.

The rearrangement links TRBV20-1 to TRBJ2-3; 9 bases are a match to TRBD1. With 3 bases clipped from V and 2 bases from J, the junction kept 18 bases outside the gene matches. Germline V lookup: CDR1 DFQATT, CDR2 SNEGSKA (reference sequence). The CDR3 length is 19 residues. The CDR3 DNA reads TGCAGTGCTAGCTCCGGGACAGGGCTTTCAAGGGGCCACACAGATACGCAGTATTTT. The encoded protein is CSASSGTGLSRGHTDTQYF.

V is TRBV20-1 and J is TRBJ1-2; D is perhaps TRBD1 (6 bases). V lost 0 bases, J lost 5 bases, and 25 bases lay in between. In germline, CDR1 is DFQATT, CDR2 SNEGSKA (reference sequence). This CDR3 has 18 amino acids. The CDR3 is CSARDLVTGSHFFYGYTF. The CDR3 nucleotides read TGCAGTGCTAGAGACCTTGTGACAGGTTCCCATTTCTTTTATGGCTACACCTTC.

This clonotype showed up just a few times. The V gene is TRBV7-8, the J gene TRBJ1-1; TRBD1 might be the D (5 bases). This CDR3 has 13 amino acids. CDR1 and CDR2 from the germline V gene are SGHVS and FQNEAQ. V dropped 1 base and J dropped 5 bases, with 8 bases sitting between them. The CDR3: CASSLGDRTEAFF. The DNA of the CDR3 is TGTGCCAGCAGCTTAGGAGACAGAACTGAAGCTTTCTTT.

This clonotype was counted at least ten times. The chain employs TRBV7-2 and TRBJ2-3, with 8 bases that match TRBD2. V shed 5 bases, J shed 0 bases, and the junction held 7 bases outside the gene matches. CDR1 SGHTA and CDR2 FQGNSA come from the germline V gene. CDR3 length: 16 residues. The CDR3: CASSRRAGGSTDTQYF. The CDR3 DNA is TGTGCCAGCAGCCGAAGGGCGGGGGGCAGCACAGATACGCAGTATTTT. Full variable domain (rest looked up from reference TRBV7-2 and TRBJ2-3): GAGVSQSPSNKVTEKGKDVELRCDPISGHTALYWYRQSLGQGLEFLIYFQGNSAPDKSGLPSDRFSAERTGGSVSTLTIQRTQQEDSAVYLCASSRRAGGSTDTQYFGPGTRLTVL.

A few counts support this clonotype. V usage is TRBV7-2 and J usage is TRBJ1-1, with a weak D call TRBD1 (5 bases). The V end lost 2 bases, the J end lost 5 bases, and 15 bases lay between the germline ends. CDR1 and CDR2 from the germline V gene are SGHTA and FQGNSA. The CDR3 is 15 residues long. The chain's CDR3 is CASSLSRDPGTEAFF. The DNA of the CDR3 is TGTGCCAGCAGCTTATCCCGGGACCCCGGGACTGAAGCTTTCTTT.

This clonotype was recorded many times. The V and J genes are TRBV20-1 and TRBJ1-5; TRBD1 matches at 8 bases. This CDR3 comprises 13 residues. Germline CDR1 reads DFQATT; CDR2 reads SNEGSKA (reference sequence). With V trimmed by 2 bases and J by 5 bases, 2 bases remained unmatched. The CDR3 DNA is TGCAGTGCTAGATTGGACAGGGATCAGCCCCAGCATTTT. Its translation: CSARLDRDQPQHF.

The V call is TRBV4-1, the J call TRBJ2-7; no clear D. There are 15 residues in the CDR3. V dropped 3 bases and J dropped 5 bases, with 17 bases sitting between them. CDR1 MGHRA and CDR2 YSYEKL come from the germline V gene. Here the CDR3 reads CASSHRMGPGNEQYF. Written as DNA, the CDR3 is TGCGCCAGCAGCCATAGGATGGGCCCCGGAAACGAGCAGTACTTC.